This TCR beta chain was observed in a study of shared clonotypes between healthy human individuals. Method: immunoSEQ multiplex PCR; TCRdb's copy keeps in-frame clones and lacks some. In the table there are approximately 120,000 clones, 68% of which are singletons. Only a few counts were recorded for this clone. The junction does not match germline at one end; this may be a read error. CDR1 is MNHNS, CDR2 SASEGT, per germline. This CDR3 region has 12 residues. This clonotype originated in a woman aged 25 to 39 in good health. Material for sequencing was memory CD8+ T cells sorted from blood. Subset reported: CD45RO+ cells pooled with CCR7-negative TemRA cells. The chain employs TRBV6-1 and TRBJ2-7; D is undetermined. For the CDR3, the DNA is TGTGCCAGCGGTGAAGAGCCGTACGAGCAGTACTTC. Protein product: CASGEEPYEQYF.